Listed below are T cell receptor beta chains from one sample, sequenced in a study of early T cells in non-severe SARS-CoV-2 infection. TCRdb fed the 5' RACE reads into MiXCR, producing one record per CDR3 protein. The table includes over 15,000 distinct CDR3 sequences, more than 4.5% detected once. Material: whole blood. These receptor sequences come from an adult who was a healthcare worker with PCR-confirmed SARS-CoV-2 infection or an uninfected control (not recorded which). The CDR3 runs from the conserved cysteine through the conserved F or W. A D gene is named only where the DNA matches it firmly. Where a row states a size, it is once, few, many or the class of an expanded clone; other rows omit it.

>-|TRBV20-1|TRBJ1-2|TRBD1
TGCAGTGCTAGAGACAATACAGGGGTCGGAGGCTACACCTTC
CSARDNTGVGGYTF
>medium-sized|TRBV5-6|TRBJ2-7|-
TGTGCCAGCAGCCCCTCCCCGGGACACTCAACCTACGAGCAGTACTTC
CASSPSPGHSTYEQYF
>few|TRBV18|TRBJ2-3|-
TGTGCCAGCTCACCACGCCTCCGCGGCACAGATACGCAGTATTTT
CASSPRLRGTDTQYF
>-|TRBV6-5|TRBJ2-3|-
TGTGCCAGCAGTTCCCGGACCGTGAGCACAGATACGCAGTATTTT
CASSSRTVSTDTQYF
>many|TRBV20-1|TRBJ2-7|TRBD2
TGCAGTGCTAGAAAGGCGGGAGCCGACTACGAGCAGTACTTC
CSARKAGADYEQYF
>many|TRBV29-1|TRBJ1-1|-
TGCAGCGTTGAAGGGGTGGCTAAGGTGGTAGTAGGCACTGAAGCTTTCTTT
CSVEGVAKVVVGTEAFF
>many|TRBV3-1|TRBJ2-1|TRBD2
TGTGCCAGCAGCCGAGGACTAGCTCGTTCTGAGCAGTTCTTC
CASSRGLARSEQFF
>many|TRBV2|TRBJ1-2|-
TGTGCCAGCTGCCGAACCCCCGCCGGGGGAGCTAACTATGGCTACACCTTC
CASCRTPAGGANYGYTF
>many|TRBV12-3/TRBV12-4|TRBJ2-6|-
TGTGCCAGCAGTTTACGGCTAGTATCTGGGGCCAACGTCCTGACTTTC
CASSLRLVSGANVLTF
>medium-sized|TRBV20-1|TRBJ1-1|-
TGCAGTGCGATCACACAGAACACTGAAGCTTTCTTT
CSAITQNTEAFF
>many|TRBV29-1|TRBJ2-3|TRBD2
TGCAGCGCCAGACTAGCGGGGTTCACAGATACGCAGTATTTT
CSARLAGFTDTQYF
>many|TRBV11-3|TRBJ1-2|TRBD1
TGTGCCAGCAGCCCGGGTTCGACCGGGACAGGGAGGGATGGCTACACCTTC
CASSPGSTGTGRDGYTF
>many|TRBV5-6|TRBJ2-1|-
TGTGCCAGCAGCCGGGGGTTTATGAGACAGACGTACAATGAGCAGTTCTTC
CASSRGFMRQTYNEQFF
>many|TRBV2|TRBJ1-4|TRBD1
TGTGCCAGCAGTGAAGTTGAGACAGGGGGGAATGAAAAACTGTTTTTT
CASSEVETGGNEKLFF
>many|TRBV5-1|TRBJ2-2|-
TGCGCCAGCAGCCTAAACACCGGGGAGCTGTTTTTT
CASSLNTGELFF
>few|TRBV15|TRBJ2-3|-
TGTGCCACCAGCAGGCTACGGGGCACAGATACGCAGTATTTT
CATSRLRGTDTQYF
>medium-sized|TRBV6-1|TRBJ2-7|-
TGTGCCAGCAGACTACGGCCAGGGGAATCCTACGAGCAGTACTTC
CASRLRPGESYEQYF
>many|TRBV9|TRBJ2-1|-
TGTGCCAGCAGCGTAGAAACTCCTCTCGATGAGCAGTTCTTC
CASSVETPLDEQFF
>many|TRBV27|TRBJ1-6|TRBD1
TGTGCCAGCAGCCGGCAGACAGGGCTGGGGTCACCCCTCCACTTT
CASSRQTGLGSPLHF
>few|TRBV24-1|TRBJ2-1|TRBD1
TGTGCCACCAGTCAGGGGGCCGTCAATGAGCAGTTCTTC
CATSQGAVNEQFF
>many|TRBV5-1|TRBJ1-2|-
TGCGCCAGCAGCTTGAAAGGAGGGTTTGGTGGCTACACCTTC
CASSLKGGFGGYTF
>-|TRBV7-3|TRBJ2-5|-
TGTGCCAGCAGCCCTGGGTACGGGAGTGGGGAGACCCAGTACTTC
CASSPGYGSGETQYF
>few|TRBV6-2/TRBV6-3|TRBJ1-2|-
TGTGCCAGCAGGCCGGACAGCTGGGGCTACACCTTC
CASRPDSWGYTF
>few|TRBV12-3/TRBV12-4|TRBJ2-3|TRBD2
TGTGCCAACAGTCAAAGGACTAGCGGGCCGGCCCCGGAAGGCACAGATACGCAGTATTTT
CANSQRTSGPAPEGTDTQYF
>many|TRBV3-1|TRBJ1-2|-
TGTGCCAGCAGCCTAGGACTAATTAGGGGCTACACCTTC
CASSLGLIRGYTF
>-|TRBV7-2|TRBJ2-3|-
TGTGCCAGCAGCCCGGTGGGACACCTGGGTGATACGCAGTATTTT
CASSPVGHLGDTQYF
>medium-sized|TRBV11-2|TRBJ1-2|TRBD1
TGTGCCAGCAGCTCCCGACAGGGCACATTTGGCTACACCTTC
CASSSRQGTFGYTF
>-|TRBV19|TRBJ2-1|-
TGTGCCAGTCAATCGAACGGGGGAATGCGCTACAATGAGCAGTTCTTC
CASQSNGGMRYNEQFF
>medium-sized|TRBV20-1|TRBJ2-7|TRBD2
TGCAGTGCTAGATATAGCGGGAGAGGGCCCTACGAGCAGTACTTC
CSARYSGRGPYEQYF
>many|TRBV6-1|TRBJ1-6|-
TGTGCCAGCAGTGGAAGGCTGGATTCACCCCTCCACTTT
CASSGRLDSPLHF
>many|TRBV11-2|TRBJ2-5|TRBD2
TGTGCCAGCAGTCGGACTAGCGGAGTTCAAGAGACCCAGTACTTC
CASSRTSGVQETQYF
>many|TRBV14|TRBJ2-1|-
TGTGCCAGCAGCCCCCAGTTCTTAGACTCCTACAATGAGCAGTTCTTC
CASSPQFLDSYNEQFF
>many|TRBV9|TRBJ2-7|-
TGTGCCAGCAGCGTACGTGGAGAGAGGGCGGACGAGCAGTACTTC
CASSVRGERADEQYF
>many|TRBV20-1|TRBJ2-2|TRBD2
TGCAGTGCTAATAATGGACTAGCGGGAGGCGTCGGCACCGGGGAGCTGTTTTTT
CSANNGLAGGVGTGELFF
>medium-sized|TRBV3-1|TRBJ1-5|-
TGTGCCAGCAGCCTCAGGGATCAGCCCCAGCATTTT
CASSLRDQPQHF
>-|TRBV20-1|TRBJ2-6|TRBD1
TGCAGTGCTAGGGGACAGGGGGACTCTGGGGCCAACGTCCTGACTTTC
CSARGQGDSGANVLTF
>many|TRBV9|TRBJ2-1|TRBD2
TGTGCCAGCAGCGAAGCGGGAGGGACGCAGTTCTTC
CASSEAGGTQFF
>medium-sized|TRBV4-2|TRBJ2-1|TRBD2
TGTGCCAGCAGCCAAGATAAGTGGTCGGGAGGTTCACGGAGTGAGCAGTTCTTC
CASSQDKWSGGSRSEQFF
>many|TRBV7-9|TRBJ2-7|-
TGTGCCAGCAGCCAATTAAATCCGTACGAGCAGTACTTC
CASSQLNPYEQYF
>medium-sized|TRBV12-3/TRBV12-4|TRBJ1-2|-
TGTGCCAGCAGTCCAGAAAGATATGGCTACACCTTC
CASSPERYGYTF
>-|TRBV10-1|TRBJ2-1|TRBD1
TGCGCCAGCAGTGACGGGACAGGGAACCTTAATGAGCAGTTCTTC
CASSDGTGNLNEQFF
>many|TRBV20-1|TRBJ2-7|TRBD2
TGCAGTGCTAGAGAAGCGAAGGGACTAGCGGGAGGTCTGAGCTCCTACGAGCAGTACTTC
CSAREAKGLAGGLSSYEQYF
>-|TRBV7-9|TRBJ2-1|-
TGTGCCAGCAGCTTGGGGACTCTCTCCTACAATGAGCAGTCCTTC
CASSLGTLSYNEQSF
>-|TRBV5-6|TRBJ1-4|-
TGTGCCAGCAGCTTGGTTGGCGGGCATAGTGAAAAACTGTTTTTT
CASSLVGGHSEKLFF
>-|TRBV28|TRBJ1-3|-
TGTGCCAGCAGCCTCACGGGGGGAAGGGATCTTTCTGGAAACACCATATATTTT
CASSLTGGRDLSGNTIYF
>medium-sized|TRBV5-1|TRBJ1-2|TRBD1
TGCGCCAGCAGCTTACAGACAGGGGATGGCTACGGCTACACCTTC
CASSLQTGDGYGYTF
>many|TRBV19|TRBJ1-2|-
TGTGCCAGTACCCTCTCTCGGCCGCGTCCGACAGTATCGGGGTTAGGTGGCTACACCTTC
CASTLSRPRPTVSGLGGYTF
>-|TRBV11-2|TRBJ2-1|-
TGTGCCAGCAGCTTTGACAATGAGCAGTTCTTC
CASSFDNEQFF
>many|TRBV14|TRBJ2-1|TRBD1
TGTGCCAGCAGCCGTCCAGGACAGGGATGGTATGAGCAGTTCTTC
CASSRPGQGWYEQFF
>-|TRBV12-3/TRBV12-4|TRBJ2-3|-
TGTGCCAGCAGTTTAGCGGAGGGGGGAGATACGCAGTATTTT
CASSLAEGGDTQYF